This is a list of T cell receptor beta chains from one sample in a study of technical replicates of blood from several donors. TCRdb's copy holds only in-frame clones and misses some; the assay was immunoSEQ multiplex PCR. This table holds 75,000 to 95,000 clones, approximately 90% found once. The sequenced material came from T cells isolated from PBMCs. The receptors were gathered from a human donor in good health. Each CDR3 is given with its conserved first and last residue. D genes are given only for firm matches. Part of the rows lack a size; the others show once, few, many or a class for expanded clones.

>TRBJ1-5|TRBV19|.|.
TGTGCCAGTAGTATAGGCCAGGGCCAACAGCATTTT
CASSIGQGQQHF
>TRBJ2-7|TRBV5-1|.|.
TGCGCCAGCAGCACAACCGGGACAAATACCTACGAGCAGTACTTC
CASSTTGTNTYEQYF
>TRBJ2-3|TRBV9|.|.
TGTGCCAGCAGGCCGGGACTCCTCACAGATACGCAGTATTTT
CASRPGLLTDTQYF
>TRBJ2-5|TRBV11-3|.|.
TGTGCCAGCAGCTTAGTAAGGGGTTCGGAGACCCAGTACTTC
CASSLVRGSETQYF
>TRBJ2-1|TRBV10-1|.|TRBD2
TGCGCCAGCTCTAGCGGGGATAGCTCCTACAATGAGCAGTTCTTC
CASSSGDSSYNEQFF
>TRBJ1-4|TRBV10-3|.|TRBD1
TGTGCCACCCGGGACAGTTCTTGGGGAAAACTGTTTTTT
CATRDSSWGKLFF
>TRBJ1-5|TRBV15|.|.
TGTGCCACCAGGTCCGTATATAGCAATCAGCCCCAGCATTTT
CATRSVYSNQPQHF
>TRBJ1-2|TRBV7-9|.|.
TGTGCCAGCAGCTTCTCCCCCCGACAGCCTGCTAACTATGGCTACACCTTC
CASSFSPRQPANYGYTF
>TRBJ2-5|TRBV18|.|TRBD1
TGTGCCAGCTCACGGGAGACAGGGCAAGAGACCCAGTACTTC
CASSRETGQETQYF
>TRBJ1-2|TRBV9|.|.
TGTGCCAGCAGCGTGGGGGGATTTTCCTATGGCTACACCTTC
CASSVGGFSYGYTF
>TRBJ1-1|TRBV19|few|.
TGTGCCAGTAGTAAAGCGGTGAACACTGAAGCTTTCTTT
CASSKAVNTEAFF
>TRBJ2-3|TRBV7-6|.|.
TGTGCCAGCAGCACAACTAGTGGAACTAGCACAGATACGCAGTATTTT
CASSTTSGTSTDTQYF
>TRBJ1-5|TRBV2|.|TRBD1
TGTGCCAGCAGTGGGACAGGCCCCTACAATCAGCCCCAGCATTTT
CASSGTGPYNQPQHF
>TRBJ2-1|TRBV6-1|.|.
TGTGCCAGCAGTGCCACTCACAGCTCCTACAATGAGCAGTTCTTC
CASSATHSSYNEQFF
>TRBJ1-3|TRBV7-6|.|.
TGTGCCAGCAGCCTATTAGCGGGCTCTGGAAACACCATATATTTT
CASSLLAGSGNTIYF
>TRBJ2-5|TRBV6-5|.|TRBD2
TGTGCCAGCAGTTCACGGGGGGGTCAAGAGACCCAGTACTTC
CASSSRGGQETQYF
>TRBJ2-5|TRBV9|.|TRBD2
TGTGCCAGCAGCGTAGATCCAGCGGGGGGAGGGGAGACCCAGTACTTC
CASSVDPAGGGETQYF
>TRBJ1-6|TRBV10-3|.|.
TGTGCCATCAGGGTTACAGGGTTACCTTCGAATTCACCCCTCCACTTT
CAIRVTGLPSNSPLHF
>TRBJ2-5|TRBV6-1|.|.
TGTGCCAGCAGTGAAGCCACAAAAGAGACCCAGTACTTC
CASSEATKETQYF
>TRBJ2-7|TRBV4-1|.|.
TGCGCCAGCAGCCAAGTCAAGACGGGATCCTACGAGCAGTACTTC
CASSQVKTGSYEQYF
>TRBJ2-7|TRBV6-1|.|TRBD2
TGTGCCAGCAGTGAAGTGCTAGCGGGAGCCGAGCAGTACTTC
CASSEVLAGAEQYF
>TRBJ1-5|TRBV6-5|.|TRBD1
TGTGCCAGCAGTTATTCGGGGACAGGGGGCAATCAGCCCCAGCATTTT
CASSYSGTGGNQPQHF
>TRBJ2-3|TRBV5-1|.|TRBD2
TGCGCCAGCAGCCGTTCCGGACTAGCGGATATCAACAGGGGCACAGATACGCAGTATTTT
CASSRSGLADINRGTDTQYF
>TRBJ1-1|TRBV30|.|.
TGTGCCTGGAGTGTACCCGGGAGCGGTGAAGCTTTCTTT
CAWSVPGSGEAFF
>TRBJ1-1|TRBV5-8|.|.
TGTGCCAGCAGTCCGGGCACACGCCGGGGGACTGAAGCTTTCTTT
CASSPGTRRGTEAFF
>TRBJ1-1|TRBV5-6|few|TRBD1
TGTGCCAGCACCCCTTGGACAGGTAACACTGAAGCTTTCTTT
CASTPWTGNTEAFF
>TRBJ2-3|TRBV5-1|.|TRBD2
TGCGCCAGCAGCTTGGCCCTTGCGGGAGGGGTCACAGATACGCAGTATTTT
CASSLALAGGVTDTQYF
>TRBJ2-5|TRBV7-9|.|TRBD2
TGTGCCAGCAGCCCTCGACTAGCGGGGGGCCAAGAGACCCAGTACTTC
CASSPRLAGGQETQYF
>TRBJ2-1|TRBV5-1|.|.
TGCGCCAGCAATTCAGGGGAATACAATGAGCAGTTCTTC
CASNSGEYNEQFF
>TRBJ2-3|TRBV4-2|.|TRBD2
TGTGCCAGCAGCCAACTCGGGACTAGCGGCACAGATACGCAGTATTTT
CASSQLGTSGTDTQYF
>TRBJ2-1|TRBV5-4|few|TRBD1
TGTGCCAGCAGCTTGGGACAGGGGGCCCTCAATGAGCAGTTCTTC
CASSLGQGALNEQFF
>TRBJ2-7|TRBV5-1|.|.
TGCGCCAGCAGCTTGGGCGCGGGTACCTACGAGCAGTACTTC
CASSLGAGTYEQYF
>TRBJ2-3|TRBV28|.|TRBD2
TGTGCCAGCAGTTTTCAAGTAGCGGGAGTGTATTTT
CASSFQVAGVYF
>TRBJ1-2|TRBV30|.|.
TGTGCCTGGAACGGGGGGCTCCTCTATGGCTACACCTTC
CAWNGGLLYGYTF
>TRBJ2-2|TRBV10-2|few|.
TGCGCCACCACTCAGGGGCCCGGGGAGCTGTTTTTT
CATTQGPGELFF
>TRBJ2-1|TRBV19|once|TRBD1
TGTGCCACTTCCGTGGGACAGGGCGGAAATGAGCAGTTCTTC
CATSVGQGGNEQFF
>TRBJ2-1|TRBV30|.|.
TGTGCCTGGGAAAGGTTAGCGGCCCATGAGCAGTTCTTC
CAWERLAAHEQFF
>TRBJ1-1|TRBV4-1|.|.
TGCGCCAGCAGCCAAGAGAGGATGCTGGTATGGACTGAAGCTTTCTTT
CASSQERMLVWTEAFF
>TRBJ1-2|TRBV15|.|TRBD1
TGTGCCACCAGCCCGGGGGACAGCTATGGCTACACCTTC
CATSPGDSYGYTF
>TRBJ2-3|TRBV19|.|.
TGTGCCAGTAGTATCCGGCAGGACAAGTATTTT
CASSIRQDKYF
>TRBJ1-2|TRBV2|.|TRBD1
TGTGCCAGCAGAATAGGACAGGAAGGATATCTATTC
CASRIGQEGYLF
>TRBJ2-1|TRBV5-4|few|TRBD2
TGTGCCAGCAGCCTAGCGGGGGGCCGGGGGAATGAGCAGTTCTTC
CASSLAGGRGNEQFF
>TRBJ2-7|TRBV2|.|.
TGTGCCAGCAGTGAACTCCCGGGCTACGAGCAGTACTTC
CASSELPGYEQYF
>TRBJ1-2|TRBV25-1|.|.
TGTGCCAGCAGTGATTTGTGGATCGGGGGAACCCATGGCTACACCTTC
CASSDLWIGGTHGYTF
>TRBJ2-7|TRBV6-5|.|.
TGTGCCAGCAGCCCCAGAAGCTCCTACGAGCAGTACTTC
CASSPRSSYEQYF
>TRBJ1-2|TRBV27|.|.
TGTGCCAGCAGTCTCCGACAGTATCCTTCAAGCTATGGCTACACCTTC
CASSLRQYPSSYGYTF